Listed below are T cell receptor beta chains from one sample, sequenced in a study of cytomegalovirus exposure and HLA in healthy donors. Assay used: immunoSEQ multiplex PCR; TCRdb lists only in-frame clones, some missing. The table records 59,000 or so clones, 89% of them present only once. Sequencing used PBMCs. The receptors come from a woman aged 18-35 years in good health and CMV-seronegative. Both conserved end residues are part of each CDR3. The D gene is left open where the match is weak. Where a row states a size, it is once, few, many or the class of an expanded clone; other rows omit it.

TRBV28	TRBJ1-2	NA	NA	TGTGCCAGCAGTGACCACAGTGAGATCTATGGCTACACCTTC	CASSDHSEIYGYTF
TRBV19	TRBJ1-1	NA	TRBD1	TGTGCCAGTAGTCTTTACAGGGGAATGAACACTGAAGCTTTCTTT	CASSLYRGMNTEAFF
TRBV5-4	TRBJ2-1	NA	NA	TGTGCCAGCAGCTACGGGGGGCGGGGGAGCTCCTACAATGAGCAGTTCTTC	CASSYGGRGSSYNEQFF
TRBV9	TRBJ2-2	NA	NA	TGTGCCAGCAGCGTATTGAGTCAAGCCAACACCGGGGAGCTGTTTTTT	CASSVLSQANTGELFF
TRBV29-1	TRBJ2-1	NA	TRBD2	TGCAGCGTTGCTGTGGTAGCGGGAGGTAATGAGCAGTTCTTC	CSVAVVAGGNEQFF
TRBV28	TRBJ2-1	NA	NA	TGTGCCAGCAGTTTAATCGGCCTCGGGGGGCCCCTCGACTACAATGAGCAGTTCTTC	CASSLIGLGGPLDYNEQFF
TRBV5-8	TRBJ2-7	few	NA	TGTGCCAGCAGCTCCAGAGGGAGATCCTACGAGCAGTACTTC	CASSSRGRSYEQYF
TRBV6-1	TRBJ1-2	NA	TRBD1	TGTGCCAGCAGTCCGCCGGGACAGAGCTATGGCTACACCTTC	CASSPPGQSYGYTF
TRBV30	TRBJ2-2	NA	TRBD1	TGTGCCTGGGAGTCAAGGGGGCTCGCGAACACCGGGGAGCTGTTTTTT	CAWESRGLANTGELFF
TRBV5-6	TRBJ2-1	NA	TRBD1	TGTGCCAGCAGCACTGGGACAGGGTCCTACAATGAGCAGTTCTTC	CASSTGTGSYNEQFF
TRBV28	TRBJ2-3	NA	TRBD2	TGTGCCAGCAGTCGCGGCCCGACTAGCGGTACCGTCACAGATACGCAGTATTTT	CASSRGPTSGTVTDTQYF
TRBV4-3	TRBJ2-5	NA	TRBD2	TGCGCCAGCAGCCTTGGACTAGCGGGGGAGACCCAGTACTTC	CASSLGLAGETQYF
TRBV30	TRBJ2-1	NA	TRBD2	TGTGCCTGGGCACTAGCGGGGGGGAATGGGCAGTTCTTC	CAWALAGGNGQFF
TRBV5-4	TRBJ1-1	NA	NA	TGTGCCAGCAGCTTGGGGGGGGGACTAAACACTGAAGCTTTCTTT	CASSLGGGLNTEAFF
TRBV5-1	TRBJ1-3	NA	NA	TGCGCCAGCAGCTTTGAACGGGGTGGAAACACCATATATTTT	CASSFERGGNTIYF
TRBV5-1	TRBJ2-7	NA	TRBD1	TGCGCCAGCAGTCCTAACCGGGACAGGGTCTACGAGCAGTACTTC	CASSPNRDRVYEQYF
TRBV19	TRBJ2-5	once	NA	TGTGCCAGTAGTGTACATATAGCGACGGAGACCCAGTACTTC	CASSVHIATETQYF
TRBV27	TRBJ1-5	NA	NA	TGTGCCAGCAGTTTCCAGGGGTACGGACAGCCCCAGCATTTT	CASSFQGYGQPQHF
TRBV9	TRBJ2-7	once	NA	TGTGCCAGCAGCGTAGCGGGGGGCCATTCCTACGAGCAGTACTTC	CASSVAGGHSYEQYF
TRBV5-1	TRBJ2-3	once	TRBD2	TGCGCCAGCAGTTTACTAGCGGGAGAGTTGGATACGCAGTATTTT	CASSLLAGELDTQYF
TRBV28	TRBJ1-5	NA	NA	TGTGCCAGCAGTCTAAACTCCGGGACTCGTGGTCAGCCCCAGCATTTT	CASSLNSGTRGQPQHF
TRBV6-5	TRBJ1-2	NA	NA	TGTGCCAGCAGTTACTCGAGCGGCAGGGGAAGAGGCTACACCTTC	CASSYSSGRGRGYTF
TRBV6-8	TRBJ2-4	NA	NA	TGTGCCAAGCAGGGGGGAAACATTCAGTACTTC	CAKQGGNIQYF
TRBV7-9	TRBJ2-1	few	TRBD2	TGTGCCAGCAGCTTAGCCTCTAGCGGCTCCTACAATGAGCAGTTCTTC	CASSLASSGSYNEQFF
TRBV5-5	TRBJ2-1	NA	TRBD2	TGTGCCAGCAGCCCGGGACTAGCGGCGAGCTACAATGAGCAGTTCTTC	CASSPGLAASYNEQFF
TRBV6-6	TRBJ2-7	NA	TRBD2	TGTGCCAGCAGACTCGGACTAGCGGAGTTCTACGAGCAGTACTTC	CASRLGLAEFYEQYF
TRBV19	TRBJ2-4	NA	NA	TGTGCCAGTAGTATGTCCTCCCCTATTCAGTACTTC	CASSMSSPIQYF
TRBV5-1	TRBJ2-7	NA	TRBD2	TGCGCCAGCAGCGGAGGGACTAGCGGTTACGAGCAGTACTTC	CASSGGTSGYEQYF
TRBV27	TRBJ2-7	NA	TRBD2	TGTGCCAGCAGTTCCAAGCGGGAGGCCTCTTACTCCTACGAGCAGTACTTC	CASSSKREASYSYEQYF
TRBV2	TRBJ2-3	NA	NA	TGTGCCAGAGGATGGGGCTTGGACAACACAGATACGCAGTATTTT	CARGWGLDNTDTQYF
TRBV11-2	TRBJ1-3	NA	NA	TGTGCCAGCAGCCCTATCAGGGGCAGTGGAAACACCATATATTTT	CASSPIRGSGNTIYF
TRBV7-9	TRBJ2-5	NA	NA	TGTGCCAGCAGCCAAAGATCCCGGGGAAGGGAGGAAGAGACCCAGTACTTC	CASSQRSRGREEETQYF
TRBV7-3	TRBJ2-7	NA	TRBD1	TGTGCCAGCAGCAACGGACAGGGAGGCGAGCAGTACTTC	CASSNGQGGEQYF
TRBV4-1	TRBJ2-1	NA	NA	TGCGCCAGCAGCCAAGTCGCGTACCTCTACAATGAGCAGTTCTTC	CASSQVAYLYNEQFF
TRBV4-1	TRBJ2-7	NA	NA	TGCGCCAGCAGCCCCACGCCCGCGGGATACTCCTACGAGCAGTACTTC	CASSPTPAGYSYEQYF
TRBV4-1	TRBJ2-3	NA	NA	TGCGCCAGCAGCCAGGGATACTTAGGTGGTCTAGCTCAGACAGATACGCAGTATTTT	CASSQGYLGGLAQTDTQYF
TRBV5-4	TRBJ2-2	NA	TRBD2	TGTGCCAGCAGCTTCAAGACTAGCGGGAACACCGGGGAGCTGTTTTTT	CASSFKTSGNTGELFF
TRBV20-1	TRBJ1-1	NA	NA	TGCAGTGCTGTTAAGAACACTGAAGCTTTCTTT	CSAVKNTEAFF
TRBV5-6	TRBJ2-1	NA	NA	TGTGCCAGCAGCTTGGTCGCAGGGGTGATTAATGAGCAGTTCTTC	CASSLVAGVINEQFF
TRBV7-9	TRBJ1-5	NA	NA	TGTGCCAGCAGCACGGGGGTTCAGCCCCAGCATTTT	CASSTGVQPQHF
TRBV18	TRBJ2-3	NA	NA	TGTGCCAGCTCACCACCGGCAAGCACAGATACGCAGTATTTT	CASSPPASTDTQYF
TRBV9	TRBJ1-4	NA	TRBD1	TGTGCCAGCAGCGACTCGACAGGGATGGGTGAAAAACTGTTTTTT	CASSDSTGMGEKLFF
TRBV7-3	TRBJ1-1	NA	NA	TGTGCCAGCAGCTTATTCGAGGGAAGGGGGTACACTGAAGCTTTCTTT	CASSLFEGRGYTEAFF
TRBV13	TRBJ2-7	NA	TRBD1	TGTGCCAGCAGAAAAGGGGGACAGGGGTACGAGCAGTACTTC	CASRKGGQGYEQYF
TRBV7-9	TRBJ1-6	NA	TRBD1	TGTGCCAGCAGCTTCAGCCCGGGACAGGGCCCCTCCTATAATTCACCCCTCCACTTT	CASSFSPGQGPSYNSPLHF
TRBV10-3	TRBJ1-1	NA	NA	TGTGCCATCAGTTCAGGGCAGGACGAAGCTTTCTTT	CAISSGQDEAFF